These 30 T cell receptor beta chains were all obtained from the same sample, sequenced in a study of Ad26.COV2.S vaccination and SARS-CoV-2 variants. Measured with immunoSEQ multiplex PCR; TCRdb has only the in-frame clones, and not every one. This sample has approximately 360,000 clones, with roughly 85% found just once. Treatment in this sample: 15 to 20 received Ad26.COV2.S at low or high dose, single or two shots; a few received placebo; per-sample allocation not given. Samples were taken on day 63 after the first vaccine or placebo injection. This specimen consisted of peripheral blood, obtained in a trial of Ad26.COV2.S vaccine versus placebo. These TCRs come from a person aged 18 to 59 who received the Ad26.COV2.S COVID-19 vaccine or a placebo.

The chain joins TRBV24-1 to TRBJ1-2; TRBD1 is a possible D gene (5 bases). The CDR3 sequence is 12 residues long. Germline assignment: CDR1 KGHDR and CDR2 SFDVKD. V was trimmed by 1 base and J by 8 bases, leaving 7 bases between them. The CDR3 here is CATSDFGGGYTF. The CDR3 bases are TGTGCCACCAGTGATTTCGGGGGAGGCTACACCTTC.

V is TRBV7-3 and J is TRBJ1-1, with no clear D. This CDR3 comprises 15 residues. Germline CDR1 and CDR2: SGHTA and FQGTGA. The V and J ends lost 6 bases and 5 bases respectively, with 19 bases between them. For the CDR3, the DNA is TGTGCCAGCAGTCCCTCCGGGGATTCGGGAACTGAAGCTTTCTTT. As protein: CASSPSGDSGTEAFF. Full variable domain (remainder filled in from reference TRBV7-3 and TRBJ1-1): GAGVSQTPSNKVTEKGKYVELRCDPISGHTALYWYRQSLGQGPEFLIYFQGTGAADDSGLPNDRFFAVRPEGSVSTLKIQRTERGDSAVYLCASSPSGDSGTEAFFGQGTRLTVV.

V is TRBV29-1 and J is TRBJ1-3, with D possibly matching TRBD1 (5 bases). The CDR3 is 14 residues long. V lost 4 bases to trimming and J lost 4 bases, with 14 bases between them. The germline V gene encodes CDR1 SQVTM and CDR2 ANQGSEA. The CDR3 region has the DNA TGCAGCGTTGTTCCGGGCAGGGCGGGAAACACCATATATTTT. Its translation is CSVVPGRAGNTIYF. The complete variable domain, with remaining parts taken from reference TRBV29-1 and TRBJ1-3, reads SAVISQKPSRDICQRGTSLTIQCQVDSQVTMMFWYRQQPGQSLTLIATANQGSEATYESGFVIDKFPISRPNLTFSTLTVSNMSPEDSSIYLCSVVPGRAGNTIYFGEGSWLTVV.

The chain links TRBV7-3 to TRBJ2-7, with TRBD2 identical over 8 bases. The CDR3 has 14 amino acids. Per the germline V gene, CDR1 is SGHTA and CDR2 is FQGTGA. J was trimmed by 3 bases and V by 4 bases; bases with no gene match: 5. Here the CDR3 DNA reads TGTGCCAGCAGCTCCCAAGCGGGGGACTACGAGCAGTACTTC. Translation gives CASSSQAGDYEQYF. Combining the CDR3 with reference TRBV7-3 and TRBJ2-7 gives the whole variable domain GAGVSQTPSNKVTEKGKYVELRCDPISGHTALYWYRQSLGQGPEFLIYFQGTGAADDSGLPNDRFFAVRPEGSVSTLKIQRTERGDSAVYLCASSSQAGDYEQYFGPGTRLTVT.

CDR3 sequence (DNA): TGTGCCAGCAGCTTGGAACAGGGATATGGCTACACCTTC. Amino acids: CASSLEQGYGYTF. The chain uses TRBV5-4 and TRBJ1-2; D may be TRBD1 (6 bases). Germline lookup yields CDR1 SGHNT and CDR2 YYREEE (reference sequence). The CDR3 is made up of 13 amino acids. V was clipped by 0 bases and J by 5 bases, with 8 bases between them.

The chain links TRBV4-2 to TRBJ2-7, with D perhaps assigned TRBD1 or TRBD2 (6 bases each). There are 17 residues in the CDR3. With 1 base removed from V and 3 bases from J, the gap between germline ends came to 19 bases. Germline V gene data show CDR1 as LGHNA and CDR2 as YNFKEQ. DNA for the CDR3: TGTGCCAGCAGCCAAGCCAGCACAGGGACTCTAGACTACGAGCAGTACTTC. Translated: CASSQASTGTLDYEQYF.

The V and J genes are TRBV13 and TRBJ2-3; D is perhaps TRBD2 (5 bases). V was pared by 1 base and J by 0 bases, with 8 bases between. The CDR3 has 15 residues. Germline V gives CDR1 PRHDT, CDR2 FYEKMQ (reference sequence). CDR3 sequence (DNA): TGTGCCAGCAGCTTAGAGAGCGGTAGCACAGATACGCAGTATTTT. It is translated as CASSLESGSTDTQYF.

The chain couples TRBV5-4 to TRBJ2-2; D gene uncertain. This CDR3 is built from 15 residues. Germline loops: CDR1 SGHNT, CDR2 YYREEE (reference sequence). V lost 0 bases and J lost 0, with 6 bases in between. CDR3 sequence: CASSLEVANTGELFF. CDR3 in DNA: TGTGCCAGCAGCTTGGAGGTGGCGAACACCGGGGAGCTGTTTTTT.

The V and J genes are TRBV4-1 and TRBJ1-1; D is uncertain. Germline V gives CDR1 MGHRA, CDR2 YSYEKL. The V gene lost 1 base and the J gene lost 3 bases, with 12 bases spanning the gap. This CDR3 spans 15 amino acids. This CDR3 is CASSQVREIDTEAFF. The CDR3 DNA reads as TGCGCCAGCAGCCAAGTAAGGGAGATAGACACTGAAGCTTTCTTT.

This clone was recorded only once. The V call is TRBV9, the J call TRBJ2-5; 11 bases match TRBD1. Germline CDR1 is SGDLS and CDR2 is YYNGEE. The J segment lost 3 bases and the V segment lost 0 bases, leaving 16 bases of the junction unmatched. The CDR3 spans 20 residues. The CDR3 loop reads CASSVEVGQGARGTEETQYF. CDR3 DNA: TGTGCCAGCAGCGTAGAAGTCGGACAGGGGGCCCGAGGAACCGAAGAGACCCAGTACTTC.

J is TRBJ1-5 and V is TRBV4-2; 7 bases are shared with TRBD1. The CDR3 has 18 residues. The V segment lost 1 base and the J segment 1 base; nucleotides outside the gene matches: 10. Germline CDR1 and CDR2: LGHNA and YNFKEQ. CDR3 sequence reads: CASSQGSGGGSSNQPQHF. As DNA, the CDR3 is TGTGCCAGCAGCCAAGGAAGTGGAGGGGGCTCGAGCAATCAGCCCCAGCATTTT.

The chain is built from TRBV7-9 and TRBJ2-5, with D unresolved. The CDR3 is made up of 15 amino acids. Germline CDR1 SEHNR, CDR2 FQNEAQ (reference sequence). Trimming stripped 5 bases from V and 5 bases from J, with 18 bases between. Here the CDR3 DNA reads TGTGCCAGCAGCAGCCCGGAAAAGCTTAGGGAGACCCAGTACTTC. Encoded protein: CASSSPEKLRETQYF.

The J gene is TRBJ1-1, the V gene TRBV3-1 (or the pseudogene TRBV3-2), with D hard to call. Germline V gene data show CDR1 as LGHDT and CDR2 as YNNKEL (reference sequence). The CDR3 consists of 11 residues. CDR3 in DNA: TGTGCTTCGGGAGGGTACACTGAAGCTTTCTTT. This translates into CASGGYTEAFF.

This clone was recorded only once. This rearrangement joins TRBV15 to TRBJ2-2; tentatively, D is TRBD1 (8 bases). Trimming took 5 bases from V and 5 from J, leaving 24 bases between them. The CDR3 totals 18 residues. Germline CDR1 is LNHNV and CDR2 is YYDKDF (reference sequence). The CDR3 nucleotides are TGTGCCACCAGCTGGCCCCCACGGACAGGGAGGGGGACCGGGGAGCTGTTTTTT. The encoded protein is CATSWPPRTGRGTGELFF.

The chain links TRBV7-6 to TRBJ2-3; a weak D match, TRBD1 (5 bases). The CDR3 is 14 residues long. V lost 4 bases, J lost 2 bases, and 10 bases lay in between. Germline V gene data show CDR1 as SGHVS and CDR2 as FNYEAQ. CDR3 bases: TGTGCCAGCAGCTCTCAGGGAATCACAGATACGCAGTATTTT. This gives the protein CASSSQGITDTQYF.

The rearrangement uses TRBV19 and TRBJ1-6, with D perhaps TRBD1 (5 bases). Per germline, CDR1 LNHDA and CDR2 SQIVND (reference sequence). V shed 7 bases and J shed 0 bases, with 10 bases lying between them. The CDR3 covers 15 residues. CDR3 protein: CASIGGSSYNSPLHF. The CDR3 nucleotides are TGTGCCAGTATCGGGGGGAGCTCCTATAATTCACCCCTCCACTTT.

This chain uses TRBV6-5 with TRBJ1-5; 7 bases are shared with TRBD1. The trim removed 10 bases at V and 2 bases at J, leaving 11 bases unmatched. In germline, CDR1 is MNHEY, CDR2 SVGAGI. The CDR3 has 15 amino acids. CDR3 in DNA: TGTGCCACCGTTACAATAGACAGGGGCAATCAGCCCCAGCATTTT. Amino acid sequence: CATVTIDRGNQPQHF.

The chain joins TRBV11-3 to TRBJ1-1; TRBD1 is a possible D gene (5 bases). CDR3 length: 14 amino acids. From germline, CDR1 is SGHNT and CDR2 YENEEA. Trimming stripped 5 bases from V and 1 base from J, with 11 bases between. DNA of the CDR3: TGTGCCAGCAGCACCCGAACAGGGAACACTGAAGCTTTCTTT. This sequence encodes CASSTRTGNTEAFF.

V usage is TRBV3-1 (or the pseudogene TRBV3-2) and J usage is TRBJ2-1; D might be TRBD1 (5 bases). Germline V CDR1 and CDR2: LGHDT, YNNKEL (reference sequence). The CDR3 is made up of 16 amino acids. V was clipped by 5 bases and J by 7 bases, with 21 bases between them. CDR3 residues: CASSVVGQGIRNEQFF. The CDR3 DNA sequence: TGTGCCAGCAGCGTCGTAGGCCAGGGAATAAGGAATGAGCAGTTCTTC.

The sample holds a few counts of this clone. V usage is TRBV6-5 and J usage is TRBJ2-5, with 8 bases identical to TRBD2. Trimming at V came to 2 bases and at J to 8 bases, leaving 7 bases not matched to a gene. CDR1 is MNHEY, CDR2 SVGAGI, per germline. The CDR3 extends over 14 amino acids. CDR3 bases: TGTGCCAGCAGTTACGGAGGAGCGGGAGTCACCCAGTACTTC. This codes for CASSYGGAGVTQYF.

CDR3 in DNA: TGTGCCAGTGGCCCACGGCAGGGCCACGAGCAGTACTTC. Protein product: CASGPRQGHEQYF. The chain has TRBV18 and TRBJ2-7; TRBD1 is a possible D gene (5 bases). Between the trimmed V and J ends, which lost 9 bases and 5 bases, there was a span of 17 bases. Germline CDR1 is KGHSH and CDR2 is LQKENI. The CDR3 sequence is 13 residues long.

The chain is built from TRBV4-1 and TRBJ2-5; TRBD1 or TRBD2 may be the D gene (5 bases each). The CDR3 length is 14 residues. Per the germline V gene, CDR1 is MGHRA and CDR2 is YSYEKL. Trimming pared 4 bases from V and 5 bases from J, leaving 14 bases between. CDR3 coding DNA: TGCGCCAGCAGCCGGGACGGGCTGGCTGAGACCCAGTACTTC. Amino acid sequence: CASSRDGLAETQYF.

This clone was counted between two and nine times. V and J are TRBV18 and TRBJ1-6; D might be TRBD1 (5 bases). Germline CDR1 and CDR2: KGHSH and LQKENI. The CDR3 has 13 amino acids. The ends were cut back, 2 bases at V and 14 bases at J, with 13 bases in the middle. CDR3: CASSPGTGAALHF. For the CDR3, the DNA is TGTGCCAGCTCACCAGGTACAGGCGCGGCCCTCCACTTT.

The gene calls are TRBV11-2 and TRBJ2-1; 11 bases line up with TRBD2. Germline V gene data show CDR1 as SGHAT and CDR2 as FQNNGV. Trimming removed 2 bases from V and 4 bases from J; junction bases left unmatched: 1. The length of the CDR3 is 15 residues. CDR3 sequence reads: CASSLTSGGYNEQFF. The CDR3 DNA reads TGTGCCAGCAGCTTAACTAGCGGGGGTTACAATGAGCAGTTCTTC.

Of note for this clone: Because the CDR3 is missing its conserved closing phenylalanine or tryptophan, this is likely a read error. No DNA is shown, since the ends of the CDR3 on it are uncertain; the CDR3 is the one TCRdb lists. This rearrangement joins TRBV23-1 to TRBJ2-7. TRBV23-1 is treated as an ORF (open reading frame) with a function not yet certain. The CDR3 spans 12 residues, counting both ends. This CDR3 reads CASSQSGTYEIS.

The genes are TRBV19 and TRBJ2-4, with D perhaps being TRBD1 or TRBD2 (5 bases each). CDR3 length equals 12 residues. Germline values: CDR1 LNHDA, CDR2 SQIVND (reference sequence). V was shortened by 11 bases and J by 7 bases, with 15 bases between the two germline ends. This CDR3 is CAVLGAWNIQYF. The DNA of the CDR3 is TGTGCCGTACTAGGGGCTTGGAACATTCAGTACTTC.

The chain combines TRBV19 with TRBJ2-7; 11 nucleotides align to TRBD2. With 6 bases clipped from V and 3 bases from J, the junction kept 7 bases outside the gene matches. Per the germline V gene, CDR1 is LNHDA and CDR2 is SQIVND (reference sequence). CDR3 length equals 15 residues. The CDR3 DNA is TGTGCCAGTAGCAACCGGGGGACTAGCGGCTACGAGCAGTACTTC. This translates into CASSNRGTSGYEQYF.

This chain uses TRBV11-2 with TRBJ1-3; 7 nucleotides agree with TRBD1. The germline CDR1 and CDR2 sequences are SGHAT and FQNNGV. V lost 3 bases, J lost 0 bases, and 2 bases stayed unmatched. This CDR3 has 15 residues. CDR3 in DNA: TGTGCCAGCAGCTTGACAGGGTTCTCTGGAAACACCATATATTTT. This gives the protein CASSLTGFSGNTIYF.

The V gene is TRBV6-4, the J gene TRBJ2-3; D is unclear. The germline CDR1 and CDR2 sequences are MRHNA and SNTAGT. The CDR3 has 15 residues. Trimming left V 5 bases short and J 2 bases short, with 14 bases between. CDR3 DNA sequence: TGTGCCAGCAGTTTTGATCCAGTAGCCACAGATACGCAGTATTTT. It specifies CASSFDPVATDTQYF.

The gene calls are TRBV6-5 and TRBJ2-1, with 8 nucleotides matching TRBD1. There are 15 residues in the CDR3. Germline V gene sequence: CDR1 MNHEY, CDR2 SVGAGI. The junction had 15 bases not matched to a gene; V was cut back by 10 bases and J by 7 bases. Written as DNA, the CDR3 is TGTGCCATCAAAACCGGGACAGGATTAGTGAATGAGCAGTTCTTC. Amino acid sequence: CAIKTGTGLVNEQFF.